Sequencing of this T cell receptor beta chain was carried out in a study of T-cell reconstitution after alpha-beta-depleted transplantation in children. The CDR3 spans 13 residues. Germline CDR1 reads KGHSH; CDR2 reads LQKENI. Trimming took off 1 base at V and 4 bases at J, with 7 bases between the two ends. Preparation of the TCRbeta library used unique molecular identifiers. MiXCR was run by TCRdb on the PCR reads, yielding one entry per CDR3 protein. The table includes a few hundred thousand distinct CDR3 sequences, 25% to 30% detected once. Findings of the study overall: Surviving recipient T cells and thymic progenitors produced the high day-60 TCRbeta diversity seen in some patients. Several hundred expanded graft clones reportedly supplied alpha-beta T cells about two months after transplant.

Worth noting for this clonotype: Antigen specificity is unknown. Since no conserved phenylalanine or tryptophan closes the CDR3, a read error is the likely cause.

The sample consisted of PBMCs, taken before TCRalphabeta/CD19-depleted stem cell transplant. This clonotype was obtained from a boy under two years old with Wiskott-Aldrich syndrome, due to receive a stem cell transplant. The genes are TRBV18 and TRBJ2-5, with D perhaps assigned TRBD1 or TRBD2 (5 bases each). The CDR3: CASSPRGRETQYS. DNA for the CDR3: TGTGCCAGCTCACCACGGGGGAGAGAGACCCAGTACTCC.